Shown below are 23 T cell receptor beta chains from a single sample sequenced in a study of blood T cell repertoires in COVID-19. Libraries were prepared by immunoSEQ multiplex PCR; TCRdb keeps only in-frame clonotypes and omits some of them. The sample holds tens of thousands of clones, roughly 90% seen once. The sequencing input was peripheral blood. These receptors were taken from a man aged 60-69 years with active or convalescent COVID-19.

CDR3 protein: CASSFKLAGPGELFF. The DNA of the CDR3 is TGTGCCAGCAGCTTCAAACTAGCGGGCCCCGGGGAGCTGTTTTTT. The V and J genes are TRBV5-5 and TRBJ2-2; 9 positions match TRBD2. J was trimmed by 6 bases and V by 2 bases; bases with no gene match: 5. The CDR3 is 15 residues long. Germline V gene lookup returns CDR1 SGHKS and CDR2 YYEKEE (reference sequence). Drawing the rest from reference TRBV5-5 and TRBJ2-2, the complete variable domain is DAGVTQSPTHLIKTRGQQVTLRCSPISGHKSVSWYQQVLGQGPQFIFQYYEKEERGRGNFPDRFSARQFPNYSSELNVNALLLGDSALYLCASSFKLAGPGELFFGEGSRLTVL.

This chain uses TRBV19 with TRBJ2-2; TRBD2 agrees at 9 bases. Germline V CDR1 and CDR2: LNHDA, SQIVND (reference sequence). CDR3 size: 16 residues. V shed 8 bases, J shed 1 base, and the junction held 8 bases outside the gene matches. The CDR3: CASGNIAGENTGELFF. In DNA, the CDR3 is TGTGCCAGTGGCAATATAGCGGGAGAGAACACCGGGGAGCTGTTTTTT.

The CDR3: CASSLPPSGSGDEQFF. The CDR3 bases are TGTGCCAGCAGCTTACCACCTAGCGGGAGCGGCGATGAGCAGTTCTTC. The J gene is TRBJ2-1, the V gene TRBV7-9, with 10 bases aligning to TRBD2. The CDR3 has 16 residues. Germline V lookup: CDR1 SEHNR, CDR2 FQNEAQ (reference sequence). V shed 2 bases and J 8 bases; nucleotides not matched to a gene: 9.

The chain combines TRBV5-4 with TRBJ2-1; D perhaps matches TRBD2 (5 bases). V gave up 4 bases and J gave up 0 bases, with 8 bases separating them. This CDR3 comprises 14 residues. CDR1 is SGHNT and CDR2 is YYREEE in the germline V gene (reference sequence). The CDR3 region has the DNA TGTGCCAGCAGCATAACTAGCTCCTACAATGAGCAGTTCTTC. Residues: CASSITSSYNEQFF.

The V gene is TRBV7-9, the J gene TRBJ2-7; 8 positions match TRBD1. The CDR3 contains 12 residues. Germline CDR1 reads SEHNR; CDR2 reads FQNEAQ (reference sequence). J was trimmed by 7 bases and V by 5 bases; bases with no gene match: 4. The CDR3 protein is CASSGQGGEQYF. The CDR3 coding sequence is TGTGCCAGCAGCGGACAGGGCGGTGAGCAGTACTTC. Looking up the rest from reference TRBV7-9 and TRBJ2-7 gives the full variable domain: DTGVSQNPRHKITKRGQNVTFRCDPISEHNRLYWYRQTLGQGPEFLTYFQNEAQLEKSRLLSDRFSAERPKGSFSTLEIQRTEQGDSAMYLCASSGQGGEQYFGPGTRLTVT.

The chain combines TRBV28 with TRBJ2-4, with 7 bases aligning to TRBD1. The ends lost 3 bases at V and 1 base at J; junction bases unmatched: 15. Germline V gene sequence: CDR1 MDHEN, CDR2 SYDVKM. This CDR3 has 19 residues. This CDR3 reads CASSFRTGKYEVAKNIQYF. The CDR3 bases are TGTGCCAGCAGTTTTAGGACAGGAAAATACGAGGTGGCCAAAAACATTCAGTACTTC.

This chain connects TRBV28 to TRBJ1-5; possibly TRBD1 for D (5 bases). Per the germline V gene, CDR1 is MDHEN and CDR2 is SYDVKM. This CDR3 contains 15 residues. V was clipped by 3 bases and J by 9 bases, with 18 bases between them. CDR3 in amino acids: CASSLQGFPARPQHF. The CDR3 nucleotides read TGTGCCAGCAGTTTGCAGGGTTTTCCCGCAAGGCCCCAGCATTTT. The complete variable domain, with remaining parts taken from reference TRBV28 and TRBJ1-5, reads DVKVTQSSRYLVKRTGEKVFLECVQDMDHENMFWYRQDPGLGLRLIYFSYDVKMKEKGDIPEGYSVSREKKERFSLILESASTNQTSMYLCASSLQGFPARPQHFGDGTRLSIL.

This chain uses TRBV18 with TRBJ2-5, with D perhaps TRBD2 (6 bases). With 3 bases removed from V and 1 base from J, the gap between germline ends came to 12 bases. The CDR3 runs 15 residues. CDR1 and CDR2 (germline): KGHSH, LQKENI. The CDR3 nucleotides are TGTGCCAGCTCACCTCAGCGGGCAGGCCAAGAGACCCAGTACTTC. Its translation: CASSPQRAGQETQYF.

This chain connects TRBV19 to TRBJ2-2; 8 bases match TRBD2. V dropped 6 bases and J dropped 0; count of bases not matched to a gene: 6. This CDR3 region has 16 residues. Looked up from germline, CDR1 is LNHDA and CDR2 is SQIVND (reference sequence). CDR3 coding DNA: TGTGCCAGTAGCAAAACTAGCGGAGCGAACACCGGGGAGCTGTTTTTT. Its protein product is CASSKTSGANTGELFF.

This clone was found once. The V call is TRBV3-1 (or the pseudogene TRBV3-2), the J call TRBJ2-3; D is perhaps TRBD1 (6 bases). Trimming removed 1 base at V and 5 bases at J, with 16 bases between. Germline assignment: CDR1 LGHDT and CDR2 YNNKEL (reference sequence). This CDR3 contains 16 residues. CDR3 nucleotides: TGTGCCAGCAGCCAAGCTAAGGGGGTTTTAGGAGATACGCAGTATTTT. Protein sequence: CASSQAKGVLGDTQYF.

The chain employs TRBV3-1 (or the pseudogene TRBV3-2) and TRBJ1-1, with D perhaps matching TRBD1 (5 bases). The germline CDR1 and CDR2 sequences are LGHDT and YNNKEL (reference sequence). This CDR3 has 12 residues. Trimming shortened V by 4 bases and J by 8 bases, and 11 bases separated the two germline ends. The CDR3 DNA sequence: TGTGCCAGCAGCCCGGGGGAAGTAGAAGCTTTCTTT. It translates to CASSPGEVEAFF.

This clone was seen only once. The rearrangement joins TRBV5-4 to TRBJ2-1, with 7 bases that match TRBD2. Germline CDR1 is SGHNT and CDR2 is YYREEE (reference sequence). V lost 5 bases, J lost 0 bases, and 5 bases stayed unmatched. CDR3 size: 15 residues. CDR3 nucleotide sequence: TGTGCCAGCAGGCTAGCGGCTAGCTCCTACAATGAGCAGTTCTTC. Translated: CASRLAASSYNEQFF.

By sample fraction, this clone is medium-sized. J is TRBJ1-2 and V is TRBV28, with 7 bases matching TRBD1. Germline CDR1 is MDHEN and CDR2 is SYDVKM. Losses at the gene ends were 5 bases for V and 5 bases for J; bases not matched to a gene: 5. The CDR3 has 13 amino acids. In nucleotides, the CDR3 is TGTGCCAGCAGTCCAGGGACAGTGTATGGCTACACCTTC. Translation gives CASSPGTVYGYTF.

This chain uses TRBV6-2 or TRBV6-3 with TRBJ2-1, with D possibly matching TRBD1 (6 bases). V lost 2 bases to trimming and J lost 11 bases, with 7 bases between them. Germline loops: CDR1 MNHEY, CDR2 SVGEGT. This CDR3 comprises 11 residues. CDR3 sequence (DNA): TGTGCCAGCAGTTACGGGACACAGCAGTTCTTC. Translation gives CASSYGTQQFF.

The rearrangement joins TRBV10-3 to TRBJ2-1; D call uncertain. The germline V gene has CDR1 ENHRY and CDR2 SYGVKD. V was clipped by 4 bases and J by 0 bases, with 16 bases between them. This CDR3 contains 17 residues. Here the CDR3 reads CAISAHPTLSSYNEQFF. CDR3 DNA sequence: TGTGCCATCAGTGCCCACCCAACTCTGAGCTCCTACAATGAGCAGTTCTTC.

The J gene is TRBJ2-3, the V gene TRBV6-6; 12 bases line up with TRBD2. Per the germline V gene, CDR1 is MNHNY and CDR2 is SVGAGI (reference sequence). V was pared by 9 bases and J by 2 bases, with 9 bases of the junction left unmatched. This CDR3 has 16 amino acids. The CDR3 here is CASTSGRRENTDTQYF. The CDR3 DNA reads TGTGCCAGTACTAGCGGGAGGAGAGAAAACACAGATACGCAGTATTTT.

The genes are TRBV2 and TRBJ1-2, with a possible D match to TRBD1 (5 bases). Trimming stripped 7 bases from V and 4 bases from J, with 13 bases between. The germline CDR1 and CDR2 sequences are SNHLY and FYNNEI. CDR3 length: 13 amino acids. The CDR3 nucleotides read TGTGCCAGCATTCGGGACTCCGGCTATGGCTACACCTTC. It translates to CASIRDSGYGYTF.

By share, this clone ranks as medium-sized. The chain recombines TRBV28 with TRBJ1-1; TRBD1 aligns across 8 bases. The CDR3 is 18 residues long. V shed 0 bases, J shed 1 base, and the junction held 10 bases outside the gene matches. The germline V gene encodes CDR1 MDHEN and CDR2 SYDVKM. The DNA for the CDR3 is TGTGCCAGCAGTTTATGGCCCTCGACAGGGGATCCGAACACTGAAGCTTTCTTT. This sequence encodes CASSLWPSTGDPNTEAFF.

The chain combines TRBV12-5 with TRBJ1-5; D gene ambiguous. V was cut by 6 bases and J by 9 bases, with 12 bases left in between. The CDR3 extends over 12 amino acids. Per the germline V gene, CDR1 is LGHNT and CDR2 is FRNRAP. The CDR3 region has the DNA TGTGCTAGTGGAATTCCCGAGGGGCCCCAGCATTTT. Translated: CASGIPEGPQHF.

The CDR3 DNA is TGTGCCAGCAGGTGGCCAGGGGACAGGGGACGAGATACGCAGTATTTT. Residues: CASRWPGDRGRDTQYF. This chain connects TRBV28 to TRBJ2-3; 10 positions match TRBD1. There are 16 residues in the CDR3. The germline V gene has CDR1 MDHEN and CDR2 SYDVKM. With V trimmed by 6 bases and J by 5 bases, 11 bases remained unmatched.

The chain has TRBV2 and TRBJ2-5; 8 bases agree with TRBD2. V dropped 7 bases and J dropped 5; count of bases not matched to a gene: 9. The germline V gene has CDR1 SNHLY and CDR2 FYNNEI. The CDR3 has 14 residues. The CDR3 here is CASNPSGRRETQYF. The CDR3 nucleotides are TGTGCCAGCAATCCTAGCGGGCGAAGGGAGACCCAGTACTTC.

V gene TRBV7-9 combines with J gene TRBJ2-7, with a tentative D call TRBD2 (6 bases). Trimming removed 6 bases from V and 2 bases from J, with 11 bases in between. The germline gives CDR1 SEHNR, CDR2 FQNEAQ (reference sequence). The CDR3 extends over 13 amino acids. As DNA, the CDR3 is TGTGCCAGCAGTACTGGGACTCCCTACGAGCAGTACTTC. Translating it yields CASSTGTPYEQYF.

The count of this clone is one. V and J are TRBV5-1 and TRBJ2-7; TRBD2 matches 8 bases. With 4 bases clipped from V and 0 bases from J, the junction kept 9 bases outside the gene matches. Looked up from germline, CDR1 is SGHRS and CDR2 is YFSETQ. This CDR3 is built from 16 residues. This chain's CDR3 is CASSREGPPSSYEQYF. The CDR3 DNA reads TGCGCCAGCAGCCGGGAGGGCCCTCCGAGCTCCTACGAGCAGTACTTC.